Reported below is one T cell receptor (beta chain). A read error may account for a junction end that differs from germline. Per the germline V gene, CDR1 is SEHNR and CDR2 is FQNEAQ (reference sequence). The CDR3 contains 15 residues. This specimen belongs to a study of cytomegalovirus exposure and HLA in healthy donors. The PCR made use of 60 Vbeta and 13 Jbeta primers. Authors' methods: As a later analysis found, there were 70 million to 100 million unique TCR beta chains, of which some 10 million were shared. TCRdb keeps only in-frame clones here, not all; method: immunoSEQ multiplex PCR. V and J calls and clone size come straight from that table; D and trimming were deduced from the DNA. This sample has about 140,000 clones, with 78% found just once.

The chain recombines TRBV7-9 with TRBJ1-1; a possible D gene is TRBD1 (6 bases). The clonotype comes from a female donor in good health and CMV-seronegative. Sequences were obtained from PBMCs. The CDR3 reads CSSSWGGGRDAEAFF. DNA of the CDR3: TGTTCCAGCAGTTGGGGAGGGGGTCGGGATGCTGAAGCTTTCTTT.